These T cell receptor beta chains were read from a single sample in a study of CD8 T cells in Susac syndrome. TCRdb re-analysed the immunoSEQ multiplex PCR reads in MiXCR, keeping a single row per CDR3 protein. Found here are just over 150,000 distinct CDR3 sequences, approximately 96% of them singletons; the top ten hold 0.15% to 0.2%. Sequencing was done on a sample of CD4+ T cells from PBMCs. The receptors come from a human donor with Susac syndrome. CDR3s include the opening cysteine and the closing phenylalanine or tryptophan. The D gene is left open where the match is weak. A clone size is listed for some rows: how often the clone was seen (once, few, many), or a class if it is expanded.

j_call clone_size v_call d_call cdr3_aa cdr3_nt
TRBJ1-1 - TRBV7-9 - CASSPGRDTEAFF TGTGCCAGCAGCCCCGGACGAGACACTGAAGCTTTCTTT
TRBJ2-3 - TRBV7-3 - CASSSVLGTQYF TGTGCCAGCAGCTCCGTACTAGGAACGCAGTATTTT
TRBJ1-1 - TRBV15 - CATSRGWPMNTEAFF TGTGCCACCAGCAGAGGTTGGCCGATGAACACTGAAGCTTTCTTT
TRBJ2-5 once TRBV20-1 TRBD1 CSAWTGEETQYF TGCAGTGCTTGGACAGGGGAAGAGACCCAGTACTTC
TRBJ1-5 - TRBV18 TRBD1 CASSRGQEQPQHF TGTGCCAGCTCACGGGGACAGGAGCAGCCCCAGCATTTT
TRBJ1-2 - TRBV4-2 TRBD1 CASSPPLGTAINYGYTF TGTGCCAGCAGCCCACCATTAGGGACAGCTATCAACTATGGCTACACCTTC
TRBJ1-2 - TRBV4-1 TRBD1 CASSQGNRGYGYTF TGCGCCAGCAGCCAAGGCAACAGGGGGTATGGCTACACCTTC
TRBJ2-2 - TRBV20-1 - CSARKPLDTGELFF TGCAGTGCTAGAAAACCCCTGGACACCGGGGAGCTGTTTTTT
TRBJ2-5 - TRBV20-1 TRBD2 CSARGLGTSGHQETQYF TGCAGTGCTAGGGGTCTCGGGACTAGCGGGCACCAGGAGACCCAGTACTTC
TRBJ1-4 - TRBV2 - CASRTATNEKLFF TGTGCCAGCAGAACAGCAACTAATGAAAAACTGTTTTTT
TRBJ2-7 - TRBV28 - CASSLSLYEQYF TGTGCCAGCAGTTTGTCCCTATACGAGCAGTACTTC
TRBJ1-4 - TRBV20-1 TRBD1 CSAKDRVGKLFF TGCAGTGCTAAGGACAGGGTTGGAAAACTGTTTTTT
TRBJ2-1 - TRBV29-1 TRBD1 CSATGQGRNEQFF TGCAGCGCAACCGGACAGGGGAGGAATGAGCAGTTCTTC
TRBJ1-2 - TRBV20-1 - CSARWAGRDYGYTF TGCAGTGCTAGATGGGCAGGGCGTGACTATGGCTACACCTTC
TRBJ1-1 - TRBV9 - CASSVGLGTVLPHAGEAFF TGTGCCAGCAGCGTAGGTCTCGGGACGGTTCTTCCCCATGCAGGTGAAGCTTTCTTT
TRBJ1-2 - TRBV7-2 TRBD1 CASSLWDRGIYGYTF TGTGCCAGCAGCTTATGGGACAGGGGAATCTATGGCTACACCTTC
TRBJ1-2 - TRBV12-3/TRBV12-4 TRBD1 CASSPPPGGANYGYTF TGTGCCAGCAGTCCCCCCCCAGGGGGAGCTAACTATGGCTACACCTTC
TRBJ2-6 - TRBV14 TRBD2 CASSRLAGGQTGANVLTF TGTGCCAGCAGCCGACTAGCGGGGGGACAGACTGGGGCCAACGTCCTGACTTTC
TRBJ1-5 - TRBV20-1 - CSASPTVGNQPQHF TGCAGTGCTAGCCCCACGGTTGGCAATCAGCCCCAGCATTTT
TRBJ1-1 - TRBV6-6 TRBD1 CASRLRQGTEAFF TGTGCCAGCAGATTAAGACAGGGGACTGAAGCTTTCTTT
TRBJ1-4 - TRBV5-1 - CASRGPGRNEKLFF TGCGCCAGCAGGGGTCCGGGACGAAATGAAAAACTGTTTTTT
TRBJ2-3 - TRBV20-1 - CSARSTGPHTQYF TGCAGTGCTAGATCTACTGGCCCCCATACGCAGTATTTT
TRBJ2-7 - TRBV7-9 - CASSSPKARSYEQYF TGTGCCAGCAGCTCCCCAAAGGCTAGGTCCTACGAGCAGTACTTC
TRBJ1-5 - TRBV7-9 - CASSSSGGNQPQHF TGTGCCAGCAGCTCTTCCGGGGGCAATCAGCCCCAGCATTTT
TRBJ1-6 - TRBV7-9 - CASSPLRVNNSPLHF TGTGCCAGCAGCCCCCTCAGGGTTAATAATTCACCCCTCCACTTT
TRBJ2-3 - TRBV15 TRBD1 CATSRDSDRGADTQYF TGTGCCACCAGCAGAGATTCGGACAGGGGGGCAGATACGCAGTATTTT
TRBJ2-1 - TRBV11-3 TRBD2 CASSLGGGGAIDEQFF TGTGCCAGCAGCTTAGGGGGCGGGGGGGCCATCGATGAGCAGTTCTTC
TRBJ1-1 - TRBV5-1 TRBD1 CASSLGQGWTEAFF TGCGCCAGCAGCTTGGGACAGGGATGGACTGAAGCTTTCTTT
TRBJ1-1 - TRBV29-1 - CSAPSPQRNTEAFF TGCAGTGCCCCGAGCCCGCAAAGGAACACTGAAGCTTTCTTT
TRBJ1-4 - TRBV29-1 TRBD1 CSAAGGQANEKLFF TGCAGCGCCGCTGGGGGACAGGCTAATGAAAAACTGTTTTTT
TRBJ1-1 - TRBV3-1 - CASSLARQGTRAEAFF TGTGCCAGCAGCCTGGCCCGGCAGGGTACTCGGGCTGAAGCTTTCTTT
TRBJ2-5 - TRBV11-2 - CASSTGHQETQYF TGTGCCAGCAGCACGGGTCACCAAGAGACCCAGTACTTC
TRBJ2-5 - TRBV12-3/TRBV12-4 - CASRLQNLAQYF TGTGCCAGCAGATTACAGAATTTAGCCCAGTACTTC
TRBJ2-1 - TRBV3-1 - CASSPRNRGNEQFF TGTGCCAGCAGCCCGCGGAATAGGGGTAATGAGCAGTTCTTC
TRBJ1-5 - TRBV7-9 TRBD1 CASSLGTGRPGPQHF TGTGCCAGCAGCTTAGGGACAGGTCGACCGGGGCCCCAGCATTTT
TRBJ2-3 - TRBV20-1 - CSAIRTSRTDTQYF TGCAGTGCTATCCGAACCTCACGCACAGATACGCAGTATTTT
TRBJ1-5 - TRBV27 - CASPGTLNQPQHF TGTGCCAGCCCCGGGACGCTAAATCAGCCCCAGCATTTT
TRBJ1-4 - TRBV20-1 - CSARDTWQNNEKLFF TGCAGTGCTAGGGACACGTGGCAGAATAATGAAAAACTGTTTTTT
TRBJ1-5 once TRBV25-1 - CASSHDNQPQHF TGTGCCAGCAGTCATGACAATCAGCCCCAGCATTTT
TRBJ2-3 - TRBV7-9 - CASSLRGAQYF TGTGCCAGCAGCTTGAGGGGGGCGCAGTATTTT
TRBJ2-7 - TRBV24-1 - CATSDGTDRCYEQYF TGTGCCACCAGTGATGGGACGGACAGATGCTACGAGCAGTACTTC
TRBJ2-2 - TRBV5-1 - CASSLDGGINTGELFF TGCGCCAGCAGCTTGGATGGCGGGATTAACACCGGGGAGCTGTTTTTT
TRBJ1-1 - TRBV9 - CASSVAVGSTEAFF TGTGCCAGCAGCGTAGCTGTGGGGTCAACTGAAGCTTTCTTT
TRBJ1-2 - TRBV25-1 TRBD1 CASSDTRDRGFPNYGYTF TGTGCCAGCAGTGATACCCGGGACAGGGGATTTCCTAACTATGGCTACACCTTC
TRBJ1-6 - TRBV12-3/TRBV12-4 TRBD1 CASRKTGTVITSPLHF TGTGCCAGCAGGAAAACCGGGACAGTGATTACTTCACCCCTCCACTTT
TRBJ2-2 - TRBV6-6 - CASSRAGQTGELFF TGTGCCAGTTCTCGGGCAGGACAAACCGGGGAGCTGTTTTTT
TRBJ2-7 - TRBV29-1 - CSVAHFGAASIFGPYEQYF TGCAGCGTTGCCCATTTTGGGGCGGCCTCCATTTTCGGCCCCTACGAGCAGTACTTC
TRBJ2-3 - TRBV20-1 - CSASRDRASSTDTQYF TGCAGTGCTAGTAGGGACCGAGCGTCTAGCACAGATACGCAGTATTTT
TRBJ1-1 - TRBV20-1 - CSVMRTEAFF TGCAGTGTGATGCGGACTGAAGCTTTCTTT
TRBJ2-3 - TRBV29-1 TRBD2 CSVVAAGRTDTQYF TGCAGCGTTGTGGCAGCGGGGCGCACAGATACGCAGTATTTT
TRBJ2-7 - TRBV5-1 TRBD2 CASSLSGGGAYEQYF TGCGCCAGCAGCTTGAGCGGCGGGGGGGCCTACGAGCAGTACTTC
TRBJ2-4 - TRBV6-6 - CASSLLQGLGNIQYF TGTGCCAGCAGTCTATTACAGGGACTTGGAAACATTCAGTACTTC
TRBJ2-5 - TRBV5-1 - CASSLQPLAPPQETQYF TGCGCCAGCAGCTTGCAACCTCTAGCCCCACCCCAAGAGACCCAGTACTTC
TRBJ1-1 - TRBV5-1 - CASSVVTNTEAFF TGCGCCAGCAGCGTAGTGACGAACACTGAAGCTTTCTTT
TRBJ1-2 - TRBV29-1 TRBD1 CSVSPGTGNYGYTF TGCAGCGTCAGTCCCGGGACAGGGAACTATGGCTACACCTTC
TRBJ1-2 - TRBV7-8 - CASSLAPRGGYTF TGTGCCAGCAGCTTAGCGCCCCGGGGTGGCTACACCTTC
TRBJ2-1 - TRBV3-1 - CASSQERRINEQFF TGTGCCAGCAGCCAAGAAAGACGAATCAATGAGCAGTTCTTC
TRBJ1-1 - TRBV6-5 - CASSYSNTEAFF TGTGCCAGCAGTTACTCGAACACTGAAGCTTTCTTT
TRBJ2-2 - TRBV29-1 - CSVGVGRDTGELFF TGCAGCGTTGGGGTAGGACGGGACACCGGGGAGCTGTTTTTT